A selection of T cell receptor beta chains follows, all from one sample in a study of blood T cell repertoires in COVID-19. The protocol was immunoSEQ multiplex PCR, while the TCRdb copy is restricted to in-frame clones and leaves out a portion. This table holds approximately 360,000 clones, 75% to 90% found once. The sequencing input was PBMCs or T cells enriched from blood (not recorded which). These receptors originate from a woman between 45 and 65 years old who had recovered from COVID-19. Both conserved end residues are part of each CDR3. Each record gives: V gene, D gene, clone size, J gene, CDR3 DNA, CDR3 protein. D genes are given only for firm matches. Size is stated for part of the rows, as once, few or many counts, or as a class when the clone is expanded.

v_gene: TRBV2; d_gene: TRBD1; abundance: NA; j_gene: TRBJ1-1; CDR3nt: TGTGCCAGCAGTAAACAGGGGCCGAACACTGAAGCTTTCTTT; CDR3aa: CASSKQGPNTEAFF
v_gene: TRBV2; d_gene: TRBD1; abundance: NA; j_gene: TRBJ2-2; CDR3nt: TGTGCCAGCAGCGAACTCCCCGTAACAGGGGGCGATCCACTGAACACCGGGGAGCTGTTTTTT; CDR3aa: CASSELPVTGGDPLNTGELFF
v_gene: TRBV7-2; d_gene: TRBD1; abundance: NA; j_gene: TRBJ2-1; CDR3nt: TGTGCCAGCAGCTCCTCGACAGGGCACTCCTACAATGAGCAGTTCTTC; CDR3aa: CASSSSTGHSYNEQFF
v_gene: TRBV7-9; d_gene: NA; abundance: NA; j_gene: TRBJ1-2; CDR3nt: TGTGCCAGCAGCGGGGGGTCTTGGTTCAGTGGCTACACCTTC; CDR3aa: CASSGGSWFSGYTF
v_gene: TRBV6-5; d_gene: NA; abundance: few; j_gene: TRBJ2-1; CDR3nt: TGTGCCAGCAATGCGGGACCAGTCCCCAATGAGCAGTTCTTC; CDR3aa: CASNAGPVPNEQFF
v_gene: TRBV6-5; d_gene: TRBD2; abundance: NA; j_gene: TRBJ2-7; CDR3nt: TGTGCCAGCAGTTATTCCCCACAGCGGGGATTCTACGAGCAGTACTTC; CDR3aa: CASSYSPQRGFYEQYF
v_gene: TRBV10-3; d_gene: TRBD1; abundance: NA; j_gene: TRBJ1-2; CDR3nt: TGTGCCATCAGTGAGGAGGGGACAGGGGGTGGCTACACCTTC; CDR3aa: CAISEEGTGGGYTF
v_gene: TRBV12-2; d_gene: NA; abundance: once; j_gene: TRBJ2-7; CDR3nt: TGTGCAAGTCGCCCCGTGGGCGGGAGGAAGGTTACTTACGAGCAGTACTTC; CDR3aa: CASRPVGGRKVTYEQYF
v_gene: TRBV5-6; d_gene: TRBD1; abundance: few; j_gene: TRBJ1-2; CDR3nt: TGTGCCAGCAGCTATACCGGGACAGCTTATGGCTACACCTTC; CDR3aa: CASSYTGTAYGYTF
v_gene: TRBV7-9; d_gene: TRBD1; abundance: once; j_gene: TRBJ1-5; CDR3nt: TGTGCCAGCACCGCCCAGGGGGACCAGCCCCAGCATTTT; CDR3aa: CASTAQGDQPQHF
v_gene: TRBV19; d_gene: TRBD1; abundance: once; j_gene: TRBJ2-2; CDR3nt: TGTGCCAGTAGTATTTGGACAGGGGAGGAACTGAACACCGGGGAGCTGTTTTTT; CDR3aa: CASSIWTGEELNTGELFF
v_gene: TRBV2; d_gene: NA; abundance: few; j_gene: TRBJ1-1; CDR3nt: TGTGCCAGCAGTGAAGCGCGGCTTTCGGGGAAGGGCACTGAAGCTTTCTTT; CDR3aa: CASSEARLSGKGTEAFF
v_gene: TRBV7-2; d_gene: NA; abundance: NA; j_gene: TRBJ1-1; CDR3nt: TGTGCCAGCAGCTTTCGGGTGGCCACTGAAGCTTTCTTT; CDR3aa: CASSFRVATEAFF
v_gene: TRBV7-9; d_gene: TRBD2; abundance: NA; j_gene: TRBJ2-5; CDR3nt: TGTGCCAGCAGCTTTCTTCCTAGACTAGCGGGAGAGACCCAGTACTTC; CDR3aa: CASSFLPRLAGETQYF
v_gene: TRBV6-6; d_gene: TRBD1; abundance: NA; j_gene: TRBJ2-7; CDR3nt: TGTGCCAGCAGTCCGGGGGACAGGGTGTGGGACACATACGAGCAGTACTTC; CDR3aa: CASSPGDRVWDTYEQYF
v_gene: TRBV30; d_gene: TRBD1; abundance: NA; j_gene: TRBJ1-2; CDR3nt: TGTGCCTGGAGTCCGGGACAGGGGTCCTCCTATGGCTACACCTTC; CDR3aa: CAWSPGQGSSYGYTF
v_gene: TRBV7-8; d_gene: NA; abundance: NA; j_gene: TRBJ1-1; CDR3nt: TGTGCCAGCAGCCGAACAGGGATTGAAGCTTTCTTT; CDR3aa: CASSRTGIEAFF
v_gene: TRBV11-1; d_gene: TRBD1; abundance: NA; j_gene: TRBJ2-3; CDR3nt: TGTGCCAGCAGCTTAGCGGGGACAGGGACAGATACGCAGTATTTT; CDR3aa: CASSLAGTGTDTQYF
v_gene: TRBV30; d_gene: NA; abundance: once; j_gene: TRBJ1-2; CDR3nt: TGTGCCTGGAGGACAGGAACTTATGGCTACACCTTC; CDR3aa: CAWRTGTYGYTF
v_gene: TRBV7-9; d_gene: TRBD1; abundance: once; j_gene: TRBJ1-4; CDR3nt: TGTGCCAGCAGCTTAGTTGTGGACAGGGGAAATGAAAAACTGTTTTTT; CDR3aa: CASSLVVDRGNEKLFF
v_gene: TRBV24-1; d_gene: NA; abundance: NA; j_gene: TRBJ2-3; CDR3nt: TGTGCCACCGAAGGGAGGGGGGACACAGATACGCAGTATTTT; CDR3aa: CATEGRGDTDTQYF
v_gene: TRBV11-2; d_gene: NA; abundance: NA; j_gene: TRBJ2-3; CDR3nt: TGTGCCAGCCTAACCTCCACAGATACGCAGTATTTT; CDR3aa: CASLTSTDTQYF
v_gene: TRBV7-9; d_gene: TRBD1; abundance: few; j_gene: TRBJ2-7; CDR3nt: TGTGCCAGCAGCTTAGCCGGACAGGGACCCCGCTCCTACGAGCAGTACTTC; CDR3aa: CASSLAGQGPRSYEQYF
v_gene: TRBV6-5; d_gene: TRBD2; abundance: NA; j_gene: TRBJ2-7; CDR3nt: TGTGCCAGCAGTTACTCTGGCGGGGGTATCTCCTACGAGCAGTACTTC; CDR3aa: CASSYSGGGISYEQYF
v_gene: TRBV5-1; d_gene: NA; abundance: NA; j_gene: TRBJ1-5; CDR3nt: TGCGCCAGCAGCTTGTCCGGGTCTGGGAGCCAGCCCCAGCATTTT; CDR3aa: CASSLSGSGSQPQHF
v_gene: TRBV30; d_gene: TRBD1; abundance: NA; j_gene: TRBJ2-1; CDR3nt: TGTGCCTGGAGTGGGGGACAGGTCGGCCGGGTGCAGTTCTTC; CDR3aa: CAWSGGQVGRVQFF
v_gene: TRBV5-1; d_gene: TRBD1; abundance: NA; j_gene: TRBJ2-7; CDR3nt: TGCGCCAGCAGCCCCCGGGACAGGAACTACGAGCAGTACTTC; CDR3aa: CASSPRDRNYEQYF
v_gene: TRBV6-5; d_gene: NA; abundance: NA; j_gene: TRBJ1-1; CDR3nt: TGTGCCAGCAGCCTTTACAGGGACACTGAAGCTTTCTTT; CDR3aa: CASSLYRDTEAFF
v_gene: TRBV6-2/TRBV6-3; d_gene: NA; abundance: NA; j_gene: TRBJ1-1; CDR3nt: TGTGCCAGCAGTTTCCCCACAGAGAACACTGAAGCTTTCTTT; CDR3aa: CASSFPTENTEAFF